These 30 T cell receptor beta chains share one sample of origin, sequenced in a study of T cell responses to AZD1222 COVID-19 vaccine (dated by TCRdb to the early 2020s). Receptors were amplified or captured by the immunoSEQ multiplex PCR assay. TCRdb's version of the immuneACCESS table is confined to in-frame rearrangements and falls short of the full clone set. An unresolved V gene accounts for under half of the shortfall where checked; the remainder is of unknown origin. The sample profile shows just under 90,000 clones; over 75% of them were found once. Around 6% of the sample belongs to the ten largest clones. The meaning of the sample's time point label: about 28 days (+/-7) after the second vaccine dose. The material was peripheral blood, obtained 28 days after the second AZD1222 dose. The receptors derive from an adult who received the AZD1222 COVID-19 vaccine.

The chain has TRBV5-1 and TRBJ1-4, with D possibly matching TRBD1 (5 bases). Trimming left V 4 bases short and J 6 bases short, with 16 bases between. Germline values: CDR1 SGHRS, CDR2 YFSETQ. This CDR3 is 15 amino acids long. CDR3 protein: CASSGGTMRDEKLFF. In nucleotides, the CDR3 is TGCGCCAGCAGCGGTGGGACTATGCGGGATGAAAAACTGTTTTTT. Full variable domain (remainder filled in from reference TRBV5-1 and TRBJ1-4): KAGVTQTPRYLIKTRGQQVTLSCSPISGHRSVSWYQQTPGQGLQFLFEYFSETQRNKGNFPGRFSGRQFSNSRSEMNVSTLELGDSALYLCASSGGTMRDEKLFFGSGTQLSVL.

This chain links TRBV5-6 with TRBJ1-2; 10 bases fit TRBD1. The CDR3 is 15 residues long. CDR1 SGHDT and CDR2 YYEEEE come from the germline V gene. The V segment lost 4 bases and the J segment 2 bases; nucleotides outside the gene matches: 5. The CDR3 nucleotides are TGTGCCAGCAGCGGAGGACAGGGGGGGAACTATGGCTACACCTTC. Translation: CASSGGQGGNYGYTF.

The rearrangement uses TRBV19 and TRBJ2-2; D gene uncertain. CDR1 LNHDA and CDR2 SQIVND come from the germline V gene (reference sequence). This CDR3 region has 15 residues. The V and J ends lost 6 bases and 1 base respectively, with 12 bases between them. The CDR3 DNA follows: TGTGCCAGTAGGGTCCGGGCCGTGAACACCGGGGAGCTGTTTTTT. This translates into CASRVRAVNTGELFF.

This sequence joins TRBV7-6 and TRBJ1-1; 9 bases agree with TRBD1. CDR3 length: 16 residues. Germline CDR1 SGHVS, CDR2 FNYEAQ. Germline trimming cut 1 base from V and 5 bases from J; bases unmatched to any gene: 8. CDR3 nucleotide sequence: TGTGCCAGCAGCTTAGAGTACAGGGGGCCGAGGACTGAAGCTTTCTTT. This translates into CASSLEYRGPRTEAFF.

The V gene is TRBV4-3, the J gene TRBJ1-2, with 9 bases lining up with TRBD1. The CDR3 length is 17 residues. Germline V CDR1 and CDR2: LGHNA, YSLEER. V gave up 4 bases and J gave up 0 bases; unmatched junction bases: 9. The CDR3 reads CASSPQGQGLANYGYTF. The CDR3 nucleotides are TGCGCCAGCAGCCCTCAGGGACAGGGCTTAGCTAACTATGGCTACACCTTC.

The rearrangement joins TRBV7-9 to TRBJ2-3; D ambiguous. Germline lookup yields CDR1 SEHNR and CDR2 FQNEAQ (reference sequence). Trimming removed 5 bases from V and 1 base from J, with 4 bases in between. CDR3 size: 12 residues. In DNA, the CDR3 is TGTGCCAGCAGCGAGGGCACAGATACGCAGTATTTT. Its translation is CASSEGTDTQYF. Using reference TRBV7-9 and TRBJ2-3 for the parts outside the CDR3, the full variable domain is DTGVSQNPRHKITKRGQNVTFRCDPISEHNRLYWYRQTLGQGPEFLTYFQNEAQLEKSRLLSDRFSAERPKGSFSTLEIQRTEQGDSAMYLCASSEGTDTQYFGPGTRLTVL.

The chain carries TRBV14 and TRBJ2-6, with a weak D call TRBD1 (5 bases). CDR1 is SGHDN, CDR2 FVKESK, per germline. The V end was cut by 4 bases, the J end by 0 bases, with 10 bases between. The CDR3 loop spans 16 amino acids. The CDR3 sequence: CASSPLTASGANVLTF. In DNA, the CDR3 is TGTGCCAGCAGCCCCCTGACAGCCTCTGGGGCCAACGTCCTGACTTTC.

The chain carries TRBV30 and TRBJ1-4; tentatively, D is TRBD1 (6 bases). The V and J ends lost 2 bases and 7 bases respectively, with 8 bases between them. The CDR3 is 12 amino acids. Germline-derived CDR1 and CDR2 are GTSNPN and SVGIG (reference sequence). The CDR3 region is CAWSFRGEKLFF. DNA of the CDR3: TGTGCCTGGAGTTTCAGGGGTGAAAAACTGTTTTTT.

The chain couples TRBV4-1 to TRBJ1-6; D is unresolved. This CDR3 region has 16 residues. Germline loops: CDR1 MGHRA, CDR2 YSYEKL. Trimming pared 2 bases from V and 0 bases from J, leaving 8 bases between. CDR3 residues: CASSQMASSYNSPLHF. The DNA for the CDR3 is TGCGCCAGCAGCCAAATGGCGTCCTCCTATAATTCACCCCTCCACTTT.

The chain employs TRBV4-1 and TRBJ1-5; D ambiguous. The ends were cut back, 0 bases at V and 0 bases at J, with 15 bases in the middle. The CDR3 is 18 amino acids. CDR1 MGHRA and CDR2 YSYEKL come from the germline V gene. The CDR3 region is CASSQDFSVGSSNQPQHF. The CDR3 nucleotides are TGCGCCAGCAGCCAAGATTTTTCCGTTGGGAGTAGCAATCAGCCCCAGCATTTT.

The chain carries TRBV3-1 (or the pseudogene TRBV3-2) and TRBJ1-1, with a possible D match to TRBD1 (6 bases). Deletions cut 0 bases from V and 5 bases from J, with 13 bases between. This CDR3 contains 15 residues. Looked up from germline, CDR1 is LGHDT and CDR2 is YNNKEL (reference sequence). CDR3 DNA: TGTGCCAGCAGCCAAGATTCCAGGGGTGGTACTGAAGCTTTCTTT. Its protein is CASSQDSRGGTEAFF.

This CDR3 is CASSLPRGEQYF. As DNA, the CDR3 is TGTGCCAGCAGCCTCCCCCGGGGCGAGCAGTACTTC. This sequence joins TRBV9 and TRBJ2-7, with TRBD2 as a possible D gene (5 bases). The V end lost 4 bases, the J end lost 6 bases, and 11 bases lay between the germline ends. The CDR3 contains 12 residues. The V gene's germline CDR1 is SGDLS and CDR2 YYNGEE.

The rearrangement uses TRBV7-2 and TRBJ2-3, with 9 positions matching TRBD1. The trim removed 5 bases at V and 6 bases at J, leaving 6 bases unmatched. The CDR3 has 14 residues. Germline assignment: CDR1 SGHTA and CDR2 FQGNSA. Here the CDR3 reads CASSPGTGSDTQYF. For the CDR3, the DNA is TGTGCCAGCAGCCCCGGGACAGGGAGTGATACGCAGTATTTT. The complete variable domain, with remaining parts taken from reference TRBV7-2 and TRBJ2-3, reads GAGVSQSPSNKVTEKGKDVELRCDPISGHTALYWYRQSLGQGLEFLIYFQGNSAPDKSGLPSDRFSAERTGGSVSTLTIQRTQQEDSAVYLCASSPGTGSDTQYFGPGTRLTVL.

The chain is built from TRBV7-3 and TRBJ2-1, with 9 bases identical to TRBD1. J lost 12 bases, V lost 4 bases, and 4 bases had no gene match. The CDR3 spans 12 residues. Germline loops: CDR1 SGHTA, CDR2 FQGTGA. Here the CDR3 reads CASSSRDRVQFF. In nucleotides, the CDR3 is TGTGCCAGCAGCTCCAGGGACAGGGTGCAGTTCTTC.

V is TRBV19 and J is TRBJ1-5; D gene unclear. Looked up from germline, CDR1 is LNHDA and CDR2 is SQIVND (reference sequence). CDR3 length: 18 amino acids. V lost 7 bases and J 6 bases, leaving 28 bases between the germline ends. The CDR3 DNA follows: TGTGCCAGTATCCCCCCTCCGGGCGAGAGGGATGAGGGTCAGCCCCAGCATTTT. Its translation: CASIPPPGERDEGQPQHF.

V usage is TRBV5-8 and J usage is TRBJ1-5; tentatively, D is TRBD1 (5 bases). This CDR3 comprises 12 residues. The V and J ends lost 3 bases and 10 bases respectively, with 11 bases between them. In germline, CDR1 is SGHTS, CDR2 YDEGEE. The CDR3 loop is CASSWGLGPQHF. DNA of the CDR3: TGTGCCAGCAGCTGGGGACTCGGCCCCCAGCATTTT.

The genes are TRBV7-2 and TRBJ2-5; 10 bases are a match to TRBD2. Germline values: CDR1 SGHTA, CDR2 FQGNSA. This CDR3 has 16 amino acids. V dropped 2 bases and J dropped 3; count of bases not matched to a gene: 6. This CDR3 reads CASSLLSSGSEETQYF. The CDR3 bases are TGTGCCAGCAGCTTATTGTCTAGCGGGAGCGAAGAGACCCAGTACTTC.

The J gene is TRBJ2-5, the V gene TRBV15; D may correspond to TRBD1 or TRBD2 (5 bases each). V dropped 3 bases and J dropped 4 bases, with 15 bases sitting between them. The CDR3 is 15 amino acids. Germline assignment: CDR1 LNHNV and CDR2 YYDKDF (reference sequence). The CDR3 is CATSRGTRASETQYF. DNA of the CDR3: TGTGCCACCAGCAGGGGGACCAGGGCATCAGAGACCCAGTACTTC.

J is TRBJ1-1 and V is TRBV30; 7 nucleotides line up with TRBD1. The CDR3 loop spans 17 amino acids. V was clipped by 1 base and J by 3 bases; unmatched bases: 14. From germline, CDR1 is GTSNPN and CDR2 SVGIG (reference sequence). The CDR3 loop reads CAWSALQGSRVDTEAFF. The CDR3 DNA follows: TGTGCCTGGAGTGCTCTACAGGGGTCAAGGGTTGACACTGAAGCTTTCTTT.

This sequence joins TRBV5-6 and TRBJ1-6; TRBD1 agrees at 7 bases. This CDR3 has 17 residues. CDR1 and CDR2 (germline): SGHDT, YYEEEE. Losses at the gene ends were 1 base for V and 6 bases for J; bases not matched to a gene: 10. CDR3 loop: CASSLFSGDRTNSPLHF. The CDR3 nucleotides are TGTGCCAGCAGCTTGTTTTCGGGGGACAGAACTAATTCACCCCTCCACTTT.

The V gene is TRBV19, the J gene TRBJ1-1, with D unclear. The CDR3 runs to 12 residues. CDR1 is LNHDA, CDR2 SQIVND, per germline (reference sequence). Trimming shortened V by 5 bases and J by 4 bases, and 8 bases separated the two germline ends. The CDR3 nucleotides read TGTGCCAGTAGTTCGTGGGGCACTGAAGCTTTCTTT. It yields the protein CASSSWGTEAFF.

J is TRBJ2-1 and V is TRBV7-3; D may be TRBD2 (5 bases). Looked up from germline, CDR1 is SGHTA and CDR2 is FQGTGA. The CDR3 spans 15 residues. V was trimmed by 3 bases and J by 5 bases, leaving 14 bases between them. CDR3: CASSLTASGNNEQFF. The CDR3 DNA is TGTGCCAGCAGCTTGACTGCCTCGGGAAACAATGAGCAGTTCTTC.

The chain combines TRBV15 with TRBJ2-1, with 7 positions matching TRBD1. Trimming cost V 0 bases and J 5 bases; bases outside gene matches: 4. Germline V gene data show CDR1 as LNHNV and CDR2 as YYDKDF (reference sequence). The CDR3 length is 15 residues. CDR3 amino acids: CATSRDGQGDNEQFF. CDR3 coding DNA: TGTGCCACCAGCAGAGATGGTCAGGGGGACAATGAGCAGTTCTTC.

This clone came up once. The chain couples TRBV30 to TRBJ1-2; no clear D. This CDR3 is built from 14 residues. V gave up 2 bases and J gave up 4 bases, with 14 bases separating them. The germline gives CDR1 GTSNPN, CDR2 SVGIG (reference sequence). The CDR3 loop reads CAWSYPPDGYGYTF. DNA of the CDR3: TGTGCCTGGAGTTACCCCCCGGACGGCTATGGCTACACCTTC.

The rearrangement links TRBV29-1 to TRBJ2-4; 8 bases are shared with TRBD1. Germline V gene data show CDR1 as SQVTM and CDR2 as ANQGSEA. The CDR3 is made up of 16 amino acids. J lost 1 base, V lost 5 bases, and 10 bases had no gene match. The CDR3 spells CSVLSPQGVAKNIQYF. The CDR3, as DNA: TGCAGCGTTCTAAGCCCACAGGGGGTGGCCAAAAACATTCAGTACTTC.

The rearrangement joins TRBV5-1 to TRBJ1-1; TRBD1 matches 7 bases. Germline CDR1 reads SGHRS; CDR2 reads YFSETQ. This CDR3 spans 14 amino acids. The junction had 4 bases not matched to a gene; V was cut back by 4 bases and J by 1 base. For the CDR3, the DNA is TGCGCCAGCAGCCCAAGGACAGGGAACACTGAAGCTTTCTTT. Residues: CASSPRTGNTEAFF.

With respect to this clone: Likely a read error: the CDR3 ends without its conserved phenylalanine or tryptophan. No DNA is shown, since the ends of the CDR3 on it are uncertain; the CDR3 is the one TCRdb lists. This sequence joins TRBV7-3 and TRBJ1-3; whether TRBD1, the table's D call, matches the DNA was not checked. Inclusive of both ends, the CDR3 amounts to 13 amino acids. CDR1 SGHTA and CDR2 FQGTGA come from the germline V gene. The CDR3 region is CASSIAPIGQRGV.

J is TRBJ2-7 and V is TRBV30, with TRBD1 matching over 9 bases. V shed 4 bases and J 12 bases; nucleotides not matched to a gene: 13. Germline V gives CDR1 GTSNPN, CDR2 SVGIG (reference sequence). The CDR3 contains 13 residues. CDR3 sequence: CAWTTGGVSQRYF. In nucleotides, the CDR3 is TGTGCCTGGACCACAGGGGGCGTTTCACAGCGGTACTTC.

The V call is TRBV5-1, the J call TRBJ1-2, with D unclear. Trimming stripped 6 bases from V and 4 bases from J, with 16 bases between. The CDR3 is 14 residues long. Germline CDR1 reads SGHRS; CDR2 reads YFSETQ. CDR3 in DNA: TGCGCCAGCATTGAATCCCCCGGGGTCTATGGCTACACCTTC. Its protein product is CASIESPGVYGYTF.

The V and J genes are TRBV7-9 and TRBJ1-3, with a tentative D call TRBD1 (5 bases). The CDR3 runs 15 residues. CDR1 is SEHNR and CDR2 is FQNEAQ in the germline V gene (reference sequence). V was shortened by 0 bases and J by 2 bases, with 8 bases between the two germline ends. This CDR3 reads CASSLASGTGNTIYF. In DNA form, the CDR3 reads TGTGCCAGCAGCTTAGCGTCAGGGACTGGAAACACCATATATTTT.